Listed here are 26 T cell receptor beta chains from one sample, sequenced in a study of preoperative IRX-2 immunotherapy in early breast cancer. Noted treatment: preoperative locoregional IRX-2 cytokine immunotherapy. Method: immunoSEQ multiplex PCR; TCRdb's copy keeps in-frame clones and lacks some. The sample gives tens of thousands of clones, 89% of which show up once; less than 2% is in the top ten. The sequencing here drew on tumor tissue, taken after IRX-2 immunotherapy. Receptors originate from a human donor with breast cancer.

The V and J genes are TRBV11-3 and TRBJ2-1; 9 bases match TRBD2. The CDR3 runs to 15 residues. With V trimmed by 4 bases and J by 6 bases, 7 bases remained unmatched. Germline assignment: CDR1 SGHNT and CDR2 YENEEA. The CDR3 DNA sequence: TGTGCCAGCAGCTCTTTTGTAGCGGGAGTCAATGAGCAGTTCTTC. This translates into CASSSFVAGVNEQFF.

The CDR3 here is CASKNPGTGNYGYTF. Written as DNA, the CDR3 is TGTGCCAGTAAAAACCCCGGGACAGGGAACTATGGCTACACCTTC. V is TRBV19 and J is TRBJ1-2; 9 nucleotides line up with TRBD1. In germline, CDR1 is LNHDA, CDR2 SQIVND (reference sequence). The CDR3 is 15 residues long. Losses at the gene ends were 7 bases for V and 2 bases for J; bases not matched to a gene: 8.

The chain recombines TRBV19 with TRBJ1-1, with a tentative D call TRBD1 (5 bases). V gave up 7 bases and J gave up 4 bases, with 10 bases separating them. This CDR3 spans 12 amino acids. From germline, CDR1 is LNHDA and CDR2 SQIVND (reference sequence). This CDR3 reads CASIRGVTEAFF. In nucleotides, the CDR3 is TGTGCCAGTATCCGGGGGGTCACTGAAGCTTTCTTT.

The chain is built from TRBV5-1 and TRBJ2-3; TRBD1 aligns across 7 bases. The CDR3 contains 14 residues. From germline, CDR1 is SGHRS and CDR2 YFSETQ. The V gene end was trimmed by 4 bases and the J gene end by 0 bases; junction bases not matched to a gene: 2. Here the CDR3 reads CASSRGQSTDTQYF. The CDR3 DNA reads TGCGCCAGCAGCCGGGGACAGAGCACAGATACGCAGTATTTT.

The chain uses TRBV6-8 and TRBJ1-1; D perhaps matches TRBD1 (5 bases). CDR1 is MNHGY, CDR2 SAAAGT, per germline. The CDR3 is made up of 17 amino acids. Trimming cost V 2 bases and J 1 base, with 17 bases left between them. CDR3 DNA sequence: TGTGCCAGCAGTTACCACGCCCTCTCGGGGGGGAACACTGAAGCTTTCTTT. This encodes CASSYHALSGGNTEAFF.

The chain is built from TRBV6-8 and TRBJ1-3, with D perhaps matching TRBD1 (5 bases). Trimming shortened V by 0 bases and J by 1 base, and 16 bases separated the two germline ends. The germline CDR1 and CDR2 sequences are MNHGY and SAAAGT. The CDR3 totals 18 residues. CDR3: CASSYSGRSRRSGNTIYF. CDR3 nucleotides: TGTGCCAGCAGTTACTCGGGACGAAGTCGGAGGTCTGGAAACACCATATATTTT.

This rearrangement joins TRBV11-3 to TRBJ1-1, with 8 bases lining up with TRBD1. Germline CDR1 SGHNT, CDR2 YENEEA. V shed 3 bases and J 1 base; nucleotides not matched to a gene: 4. The length of the CDR3 is 15 residues. In nucleotides, the CDR3 is TGTGCCAGCAGCTTCTTCGACAGGGGGAACACTGAAGCTTTCTTT. Its protein product is CASSFFDRGNTEAFF.

This rearrangement joins TRBV6-8 to TRBJ1-1; D not certain. This CDR3 has 13 amino acids. Germline V lookup: CDR1 MNHGY, CDR2 SAAAGT. V was pared by 2 bases and J by 5 bases, with 9 bases between. The CDR3 loop is CASSYRGITEAFF. CDR3 DNA sequence: TGTGCCAGCAGTTACCGGGGTATTACTGAAGCTTTCTTT.

The chain combines TRBV28 with TRBJ1-1; weak D call: TRBD1 (5 bases). Trimming pared 6 bases from V and 5 bases from J, leaving 13 bases between. The germline V gene encodes CDR1 MDHEN and CDR2 SYDVKM. This CDR3 has 13 amino acids. The CDR3 reads CASSRDGGTEAFF. In DNA form, the CDR3 reads TGTGCCAGCAGCAGGGACGGTGGGACTGAAGCTTTCTTT.

The chain has TRBV7-5 and TRBJ2-1; the table's D call, TRBD1, was not checked against the DNA. TRBV7-5 constitutes a pseudogene. The CDR3 has 14 amino acids. The CDR3 loop reads CASSLVTALNEQFF. The DNA of the CDR3 is TGTGCCAGCAGCTTGGTGACAGCTCTTAATGAGCAGTTCTTC.

J is TRBJ1-5 and V is TRBV2; weak D call: TRBD1 (5 bases). V was shortened by 3 bases and J by 6 bases, with 18 bases between the two germline ends. Germline assignment: CDR1 SNHLY and CDR2 FYNNEI. The CDR3 consists of 16 residues. The CDR3 DNA follows: TGTGCCAGCAGTGATAGGGGCGGGGTACTGGGTCAGCCCCAGCATTTT. It yields the protein CASSDRGGVLGQPQHF.

The chain is built from TRBV7-1 and TRBJ1-2; a weak D match, TRBD1 (5 bases). TRBV7-1 is an open reading frame, and its role is uncertain. CDR3 size: 15 residues. V dropped 4 bases and J dropped 2 bases, with 14 bases sitting between them. In nucleotides, the CDR3 is TGTGCCAGCAGCTTAACAAACCGGGACAACTATGGCTACACCTTC. This codes for CASSLTNRDNYGYTF.

V usage is TRBV28 and J usage is TRBJ1-2; D uncertain. From germline, CDR1 is MDHEN and CDR2 SYDVKM. The V and J ends lost 7 bases and 4 bases respectively, with 16 bases between them. CDR3 size: 14 residues. The CDR3 coding sequence is TGTGCCAGCACCCTGGGGTTTGGCGTCTATGGCTACACCTTC. Its translation: CASTLGFGVYGYTF.

The chain employs TRBV6-8 and TRBJ2-5; 9 nucleotides match TRBD2. The CDR3 is 17 residues long. In germline, CDR1 is MNHGY, CDR2 SAAAGT. J was trimmed by 5 bases and V by 0 bases; bases with no gene match: 10. The CDR3: CASSYSSGGGAWETQYF. CDR3 DNA sequence: TGTGCCAGCAGTTACTCGAGCGGCGGGGGGGCGTGGGAGACCCAGTACTTC.

The chain is built from TRBV6-8 and TRBJ2-1; D is perhaps TRBD2 (6 bases). The CDR3 is 12 amino acids. Germline values: CDR1 MNHGY, CDR2 SAAAGT. V was pared by 8 bases and J by 10 bases, with 15 bases between. CDR3: CASGTSRSEQFF. CDR3 nucleotide sequence: TGTGCCAGCGGAACTAGCCGCTCGGAGCAGTTCTTC.

This clone was found once. The chain links TRBV22-1 to TRBJ1-2; the table assigns TRBD1, which was not confirmed against the DNA. TRBV22-1 is a pseudogene. This CDR3 has 15 residues. CDR3 DNA: TGTGCCAGCAGTTTCCTTGGACAGGGGGCTTATGGCTACACCTTC. Translating gives CASSFLGQGAYGYTF.

The J gene is TRBJ1-1, the V gene TRBV18; D is unclear. The V and J ends lost 2 bases and 1 base respectively, with 5 bases between them. The CDR3 has 13 amino acids. Germline CDR1 is KGHSH and CDR2 is LQKENI. The CDR3 reads CASSPAKNTEAFF. The CDR3 DNA sequence: TGTGCCAGCTCACCAGCGAAGAACACTGAAGCTTTCTTT.

The chain recombines TRBV29-1 with TRBJ1-6; 8 bases are shared with TRBD1. CDR3 size: 15 residues. Trimming cost V 7 bases and J 3 bases; bases outside gene matches: 8. Germline V CDR1 and CDR2: SQVTM, ANQGSEA. CDR3 DNA: TGCAGCGGTACCCGGGACAGGCACTATAATTCACCCCTCCACTTT. It translates to CSGTRDRHYNSPLHF.

The CDR3 protein is CAWTLGPGPGELFF. As DNA, the CDR3 is TGTGCCTGGACTCTGGGACCCGGCCCCGGGGAGCTGTTTTTT. The chain joins TRBV30 to TRBJ2-2, with D perhaps matching TRBD1 or TRBD2 (5 bases each). CDR1 is GTSNPN and CDR2 is SVGIG in the germline V gene (reference sequence). The V end lost 4 bases, the J end lost 6 bases, and 15 bases lay between the germline ends. The CDR3 has 14 amino acids.

The rearrangement uses TRBV18 and TRBJ1-2; TRBD1 might be the D (6 bases). Germline assignment: CDR1 KGHSH and CDR2 LQKENI. Trimming removed 0 bases from V and 2 bases from J, with 10 bases in between. The CDR3 runs to 15 residues. CDR3 residues: CASSPPAGANYGYTF. In nucleotides, the CDR3 is TGTGCCAGCTCACCACCTGCGGGGGCAAACTATGGCTACACCTTC.

This clone was found once. This chain connects TRBV11-3 to TRBJ1-1, with D unresolved. With 5 bases removed from V and 5 bases from J, the gap between germline ends came to 15 bases. This CDR3 is built from 14 residues. Germline CDR1 is SGHNT and CDR2 is YENEEA. The CDR3 DNA sequence: TGTGCCAGCAGCCCCCCATCCCGCAGAACTGAAGCTTTCTTT. Residues: CASSPPSRRTEAFF. The variable domain in full, completed from reference TRBV11-3 and TRBJ1-1, reads EAGVVQSPRYKIIEKKQPVAFWCNPISGHNTLYWYLQNLGQGPELLIRYENEEAVDDSQLPKDRFSAERLKGVDSTLKIQPAELGDSAVYLCASSPPSRRTEAFFGQGTRLTVV.

The J gene is TRBJ2-6, the V gene TRBV11-3; D gene unclear. The CDR3 has 15 amino acids. Trimming stripped 5 bases from V and 1 base from J, with 9 bases between. From germline, CDR1 is SGHNT and CDR2 YENEEA. The CDR3 coding sequence is TGTGCCAGCAGCCAATCCACGTCTGGGGCCAACGTCCTGACTTTC. Translation gives CASSQSTSGANVLTF.

The chain combines TRBV11-3 with TRBJ1-2; D gene ambiguous. This CDR3 has 14 amino acids. The germline gives CDR1 SGHNT, CDR2 YENEEA. The V end lost 1 base, the J end lost 4 bases, and 10 bases lay between the germline ends. This CDR3 reads CASSLVPPGYGYTF. The CDR3 region has the DNA TGTGCCAGCAGCTTAGTTCCTCCCGGCTATGGCTACACCTTC.

The rearrangement links TRBV18 to TRBJ2-7; D is perhaps TRBD1 (5 bases). The germline V and J ends were trimmed by 2 bases and 3 bases, with 14 bases remaining between them. The CDR3 sequence is 15 residues long. CDR1 and CDR2 (germline): KGHSH, LQKENI. CDR3 sequence reads: CASSPKGLTYYEQYV. DNA of the CDR3: TGTGCCAGCTCACCAAAGGGGCTGACCTACTACGAGCAGTACGTC.

This chain uses TRBV5-1 with TRBJ2-2, with 8 bases lining up with TRBD1. Germline V gene data show CDR1 as SGHRS and CDR2 as YFSETQ. This CDR3 is built from 14 residues. The J segment lost 6 bases and the V segment lost 3 bases, leaving 4 bases of the junction unmatched. This chain's CDR3 is CASSSRGQAGELFF. The DNA of the CDR3 is TGCGCCAGCAGCTCCAGGGGGCAAGCCGGGGAGCTGTTTTTT.

The CDR3 reads CASSAIGSEAFF. The CDR3 DNA follows: TGTGCCAGCAGTGCGATTGGGAGTGAAGCTTTCTTT. The chain links TRBV6-8 to TRBJ1-1; D gene ambiguous. Looked up from germline, CDR1 is MNHGY and CDR2 is SAAAGT. V was pared by 5 bases and J by 7 bases, with 11 bases between. There are 12 residues in the CDR3.